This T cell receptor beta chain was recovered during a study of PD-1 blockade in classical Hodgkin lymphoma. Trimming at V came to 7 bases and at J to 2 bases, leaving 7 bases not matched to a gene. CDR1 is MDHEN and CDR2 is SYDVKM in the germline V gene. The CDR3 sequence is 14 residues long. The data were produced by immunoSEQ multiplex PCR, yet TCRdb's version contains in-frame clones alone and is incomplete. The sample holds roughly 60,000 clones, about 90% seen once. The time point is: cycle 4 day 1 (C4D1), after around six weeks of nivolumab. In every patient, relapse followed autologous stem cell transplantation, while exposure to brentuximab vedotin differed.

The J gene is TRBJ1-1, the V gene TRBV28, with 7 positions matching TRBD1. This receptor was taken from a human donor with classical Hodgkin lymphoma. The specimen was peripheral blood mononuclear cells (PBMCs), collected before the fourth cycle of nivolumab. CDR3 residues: CASTGRGGNTEAFF. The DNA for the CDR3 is TGTGCCAGCACCGGAAGAGGGGGCAACACTGAAGCTTTCTTT.